This T cell receptor beta chain comes out of a study of CD8 T cells in Susac syndrome. Study information: The sequenced Susac syndrome patients comprised more than 5 with active disease and eight in remission. At the time their blood was drawn, patients with Susac syndrome were either therapy-naive, on corticosteroids (with some of them also receiving intravenous immunoglobulin), or on intravenous immunoglobulin alone.

After extraction with the RNeasy kit, about 0.45 to 1 ug of the RNA was reverse transcribed using random hexamers. Coverage of TCR beta CDR3 amplification by immunoSEQ multiplex PCR extended to 54 Vbeta and 13 Jbeta. TCRdb independently ran MiXCR on the immunoSEQ multiplex PCR reads; one entry per CDR3 protein. The sample contains under 200,000 distinct CDR3 sequences, around 95% of which appear only once. As regards this clonotype: Its antigen is unidentified.

Study-wide results and limits: Where Susac syndrome CD4+ T cell repertoires were concerned, no clonal expansion was evident.

Sequencing input: CD4+ T cells from PBMCs. The clonotype was recovered from a human donor with Susac syndrome.

The CDR3 coding sequence is TGTGCCAGCAGCCAAGGGAGCTCATACGGCTACACCTTC. Its protein product is CASSQGSSYGYTF. The chain has TRBV14 and TRBJ1-2; D is unresolved. Germline CDR1 reads SGHDN; CDR2 reads FVKESK. The CDR3 is 13 residues long. With 1 base removed from V and 8 bases from J, the gap between germline ends came to 11 bases.